The following is a T cell receptor beta chain sequence with its context. The sample originates from a study of T cell responses to AZD1222 COVID-19 vaccine. Some clones are missing from TCRdb's copy, which holds only in-frame ones; the method was immunoSEQ multiplex PCR. Here the sample spans roughly 21,000 clones, about 80% being singletons. This clonotype was obtained from an adult in good health. Source: peripheral blood, taken on day 0 of AZD1222 vaccination.

The CDR3: CASSLPGTYNEQFF. CDR3 nucleotide sequence: TGTGCCAGCAGTTTACCAGGGACATACAATGAGCAGTTCTTC. The chain combines TRBV28 with TRBJ2-1, with a possible D match to TRBD1 (6 bases). This CDR3 has 14 residues. Germline V gives CDR1 MDHEN, CDR2 SYDVKM. Trimming cost V 2 bases and J 4 bases, with 9 bases left between them.